Below, one T cell receptor beta chain is given with its context. The antigen is unknown. The data were obtained in a study of human T cells and chemical hapten exposure. The time point denotes: pre-sensitization, week 0. Treatment described: therapeutic diphenylcyclopropenone sensitization with weekly scalp DPC. Study-level points and caveats: Having alopecia, the donors may differ immunologically from healthy people.

Via MiXCR, TCRdb re-called the RACE reads, giving one row per CDR3 protein. The sample lists 240,000 or so distinct CDR3 sequences; approximately 8.4% were seen once. Germline V lookup: CDR1 KGHDR, CDR2 SFDVKD. There are 14 residues in the CDR3. Trimming removed 6 bases from V and 2 bases from J; junction bases left unmatched: 4. This sequence was found in a woman between 35 and 50 years old with alopecia areata. Some clones in this sample may be carry-over from other donors' samples. V usage is TRBV24-1 and J usage is TRBJ2-7; 9 nucleotides agree with TRBD1. Sequenced material: whole blood, taken in connection with sensitization to the hapten diphenylcyclopropenone (DPC). The CDR3 sequence is CATSPGTGTYEQYF. The CDR3 DNA follows: TGTGCCACCAGTCCCGGGACAGGGACCTACGAGCAGTACTTC.